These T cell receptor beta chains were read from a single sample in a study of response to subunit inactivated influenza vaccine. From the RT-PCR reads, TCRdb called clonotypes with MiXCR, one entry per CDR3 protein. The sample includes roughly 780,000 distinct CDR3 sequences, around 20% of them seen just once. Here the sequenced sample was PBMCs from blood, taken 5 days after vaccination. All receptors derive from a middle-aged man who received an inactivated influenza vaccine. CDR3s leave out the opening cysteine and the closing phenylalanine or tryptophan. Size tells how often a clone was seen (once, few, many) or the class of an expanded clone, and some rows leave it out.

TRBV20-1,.,SARVPLNYEQY
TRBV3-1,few,ASSLGRALWNEQF
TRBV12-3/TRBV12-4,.,ASTGLEGETQY
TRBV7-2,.,ASSLSTGNTEAF
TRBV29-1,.,SVDRTGGTGELF
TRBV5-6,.,ASTPALTGELF
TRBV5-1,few,ASSLASFRDYNEQF
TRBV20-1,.,SARGLAGHTEAF
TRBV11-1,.,ASSLALNRRAGFYEQY
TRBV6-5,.,ASSYSDFLAGLQETQY
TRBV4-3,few,ASSQDPYRGYGYT
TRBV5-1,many,ASSLVLAGPNEQF
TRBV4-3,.,ASSQVKEDEQF
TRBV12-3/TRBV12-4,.,ASSPRMDRNYEQY
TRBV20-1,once,SVGSLLSYEQY
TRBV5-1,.,ASSSGNLRGQPGELF
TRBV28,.,ASMRTGAYEQY
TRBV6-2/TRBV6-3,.,ASRYRSRNTGELF
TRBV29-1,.,SVHRTLAGTQY
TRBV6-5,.,ASSYLAPGGPYEQY
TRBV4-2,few,ASSPDTGKSYNEQF